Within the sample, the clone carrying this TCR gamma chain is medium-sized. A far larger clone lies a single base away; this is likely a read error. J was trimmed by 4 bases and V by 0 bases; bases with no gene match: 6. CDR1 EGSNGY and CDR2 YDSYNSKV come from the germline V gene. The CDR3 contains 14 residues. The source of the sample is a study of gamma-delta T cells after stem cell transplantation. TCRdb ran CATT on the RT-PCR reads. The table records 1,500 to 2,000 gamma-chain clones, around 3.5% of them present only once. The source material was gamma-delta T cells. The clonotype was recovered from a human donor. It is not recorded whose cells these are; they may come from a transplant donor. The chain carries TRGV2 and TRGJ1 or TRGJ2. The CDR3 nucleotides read TGTGCCACCTGGGACGGGCCGACGTATTATAAGAAACTCTTT. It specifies CATWDGPTYYKKLF.